One sample yielded the 6 T cell receptor beta chains listed below, sequenced in a study of T cell responses to AZD1222 COVID-19 vaccine. Repertoires were generated with immunoSEQ multiplex PCR, while TCRdb's copy carries only in-frame clones and drops some. The data contain around 160,000 clones, about 90% of them singletons. Sequencing was performed on peripheral blood, taken 28 days after the second AZD1222 dose. Source of these receptors: an adult who received the AZD1222 COVID-19 vaccine.

The rearrangement uses TRBV4-2 and TRBJ2-2; possibly TRBD1 for D (5 bases). V lost 0 bases, J lost 5 bases, and 7 bases lay in between. CDR1 and CDR2 from the germline V gene are LGHNA and YNFKEQ. CDR3 length equals 14 residues. CDR3 nucleotides: TGTGCCAGCAGCCAAGATCCAGGGACCGGGGAGCTGTTTTTT. This encodes CASSQDPGTGELFF.

The gene calls are TRBV6-5 and TRBJ2-1; D gene ambiguous. Germline V CDR1 and CDR2: MNHEY, SVGAGI. The CDR3 totals 11 residues. V lost 4 bases and J 9 bases, leaving 7 bases between the germline ends. The CDR3 sequence is CASSSLSEQFF. In nucleotides, the CDR3 is TGTGCCAGCAGTTCCCTGAGTGAGCAGTTCTTC.

J is TRBJ1-6 and V is TRBV2; maybe TRBD1 (6 bases). Germline V gene sequence: CDR1 SNHLY, CDR2 FYNNEI. Between the trimmed V and J ends, which lost 7 bases and 1 base, there was a span of 14 bases. The CDR3 sequence is 16 residues long. In nucleotides, the CDR3 is TGTGCCAGCATCTTATCAGGGGATTCCTATAATTCACCCCTCCACTTT. The encoded protein is CASILSGDSYNSPLHF. The variable domain in full, with the rest retrieved from reference TRBV2 and TRBJ1-6, is EPEVTQTPSHQVTQMGQEVILRCVPISNHLYFYWYRQILGQKVEFLVSFYNNEISEKSEIFDDQFSVERPDGSNFTLKIRSTKLEDSAMYFCASILSGDSYNSPLHFGNGTRLTVT.

The chain has TRBV15 and TRBJ1-1; D remains unclear. Germline V gives CDR1 LNHNV, CDR2 YYDKDF (reference sequence). The CDR3 length is 13 residues. Trimming took off 7 bases at V and 3 bases at J, with 12 bases between the two ends. The CDR3 nucleotides read TGTGCCACCAATATTCCTGGGGACACTGAAGCTTTCTTT. Translation: CATNIPGDTEAFF.

The chain employs TRBV4-1 and TRBJ1-2; 8 bases fit TRBD1. CDR3 size: 16 residues. With V trimmed by 2 bases and J by 2 bases, 7 bases remained unmatched. Germline loops: CDR1 MGHRA, CDR2 YSYEKL. The CDR3 sequence is CASSQIPGQANYGYTF. The CDR3 nucleotides read TGCGCCAGCAGCCAAATCCCGGGACAGGCCAACTATGGCTACACCTTC.

The V gene is TRBV19, the J gene TRBJ1-1; D remains unclear. This CDR3 has 12 residues. V lost 5 bases to trimming and J lost 0 bases, with 4 bases between them. In germline, CDR1 is LNHDA, CDR2 SQIVND (reference sequence). For the CDR3, the DNA is TGTGCCAGTAGTGGGTTGAACACTGAAGCTTTCTTT. Translation gives CASSGLNTEAFF.